This T cell receptor beta chain is from a study of identical twins' blood T cells. TCRdb itself ran the 5' RACE reads through MiXCR, one entry per CDR3 protein. The profile shows 300,000 to 450,000 distinct CDR3 sequences, roughly 27% of them singletons. V lost 1 base, J lost 3 bases, and 7 bases lay in between. The germline V gene has CDR1 DFQATT and CDR2 SNEGSKA (reference sequence). CDR3 length: 13 residues. There are a few counts of this clonotype. This chain connects TRBV20-1 to TRBJ1-5; D gene uncertain. Sequenced sample: PBMCs. The receptor was isolated from a woman between 18 and 49 years old in good health. The CDR3 sequence is CSARVGNNQPQHF. The CDR3 nucleotides are TGCAGTGCTAGAGTTGGCAACAATCAGCCCCAGCATTTT.